This TCR beta chain was profiled in a study of graft-versus-host responses after intestinal transplantation. Sequenced by immunoSEQ multiplex PCR; TCRdb stores in-frame clones only, minus some. The sample has tens of thousands of clones; over 85% are singletons. This clone has only one observation. The antigen remains undetermined. V lost 4 bases, J lost 4 bases, and 10 bases lay in between. This CDR3 spans 13 amino acids. Germline loops: CDR1 SGHTA, CDR2 FQGTGA. The chain uses TRBV7-3 and TRBJ1-1, with D unresolved. This receptor was identified in a human donor who received an intestinal transplant. Sample: unstimulated CD4+ T cells sorted from spleen or lymph node cells, taken before intestinal transplant. The CDR3 is CASSSRVGTEAFF. The DNA for the CDR3 is TGTGCCAGCAGCTCCCGGGTGGGCACTGAAGCTTTCTTT.